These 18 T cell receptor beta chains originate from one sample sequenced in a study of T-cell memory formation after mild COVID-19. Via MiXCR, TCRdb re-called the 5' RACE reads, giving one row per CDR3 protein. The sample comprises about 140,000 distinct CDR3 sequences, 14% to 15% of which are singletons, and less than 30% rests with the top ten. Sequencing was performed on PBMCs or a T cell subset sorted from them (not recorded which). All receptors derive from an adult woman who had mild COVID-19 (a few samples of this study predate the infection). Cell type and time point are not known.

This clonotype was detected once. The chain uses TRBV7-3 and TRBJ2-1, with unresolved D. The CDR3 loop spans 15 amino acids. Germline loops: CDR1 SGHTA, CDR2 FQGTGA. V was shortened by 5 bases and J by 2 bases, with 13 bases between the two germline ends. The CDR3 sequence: CASSPDPGPYNEQFF. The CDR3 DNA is TGTGCCAGCAGCCCGGACCCCGGACCCTACAATGAGCAGTTCTTC.

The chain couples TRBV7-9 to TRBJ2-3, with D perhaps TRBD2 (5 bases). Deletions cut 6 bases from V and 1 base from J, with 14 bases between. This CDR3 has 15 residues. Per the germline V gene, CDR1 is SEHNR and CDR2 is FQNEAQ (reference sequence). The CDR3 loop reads CASSWVLEGTDTQYF. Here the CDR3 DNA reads TGTGCCAGCAGTTGGGTCTTGGAGGGCACAGATACGCAGTATTTT.

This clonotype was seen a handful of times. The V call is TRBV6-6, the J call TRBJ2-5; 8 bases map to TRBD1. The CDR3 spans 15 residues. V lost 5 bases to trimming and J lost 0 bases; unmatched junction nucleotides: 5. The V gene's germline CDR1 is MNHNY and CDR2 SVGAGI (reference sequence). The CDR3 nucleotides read TGTGCCAGCAGTAGGACAGGGTTTTACCAAGAGACCCAGTACTTC. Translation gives CASSRTGFYQETQYF.

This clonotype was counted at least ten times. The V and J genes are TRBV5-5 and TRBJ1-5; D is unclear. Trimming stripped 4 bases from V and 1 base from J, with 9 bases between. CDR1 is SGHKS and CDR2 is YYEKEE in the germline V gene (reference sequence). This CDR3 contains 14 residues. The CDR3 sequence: CASSLDLSNQPQHF. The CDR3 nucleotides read TGTGCCAGCAGCCTGGACTTAAGCAATCAGCCCCAGCATTTT.

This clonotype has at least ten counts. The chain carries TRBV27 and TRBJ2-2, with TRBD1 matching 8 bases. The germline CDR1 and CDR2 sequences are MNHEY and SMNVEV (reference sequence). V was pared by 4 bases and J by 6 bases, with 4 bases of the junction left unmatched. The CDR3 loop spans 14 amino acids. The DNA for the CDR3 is TGTGCCAGCAGTTCAGGACAGGGAGCCGGGGAGCTGTTTTTT. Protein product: CASSSGQGAGELFF.

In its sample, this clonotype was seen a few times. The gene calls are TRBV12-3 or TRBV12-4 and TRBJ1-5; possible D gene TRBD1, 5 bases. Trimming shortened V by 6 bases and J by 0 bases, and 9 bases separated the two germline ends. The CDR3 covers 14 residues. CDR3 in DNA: TGTGCCAGCAGACAGGACGGTAGCAATCAGCCCCAGCATTTT. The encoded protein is CASRQDGSNQPQHF.

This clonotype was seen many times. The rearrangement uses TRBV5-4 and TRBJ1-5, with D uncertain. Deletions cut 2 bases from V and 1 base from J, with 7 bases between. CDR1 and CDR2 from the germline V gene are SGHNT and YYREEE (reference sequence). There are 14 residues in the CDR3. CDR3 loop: CASSLTGSNQPQHF. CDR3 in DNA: TGTGCCAGCAGCTTAACTGGGAGCAATCAGCCCCAGCATTTT.

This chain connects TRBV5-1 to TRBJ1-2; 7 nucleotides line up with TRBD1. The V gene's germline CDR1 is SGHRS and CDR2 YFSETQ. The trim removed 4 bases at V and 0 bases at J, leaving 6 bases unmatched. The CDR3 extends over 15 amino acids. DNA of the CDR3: TGCGCCAGCAGCCCCCGGGACAGAACTAACTATGGCTACACCTTC. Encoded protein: CASSPRDRTNYGYTF.

CDR3 in DNA: TGTGCCAGTAGGGGACAGGTCTATGAGCAGTTCTTC. Its protein is CASRGQVYEQFF. The V gene is TRBV19, the J gene TRBJ2-1; 8 bases are a match to TRBD1. This CDR3 has 12 residues. Germline CDR1 and CDR2: LNHDA and SQIVND (reference sequence). The V and J ends lost 6 bases and 8 bases, in that order; junction bases with no gene match: 3. Full variable domain (remainder filled in from reference TRBV19 and TRBJ2-1): DGGITQSPKYLFRKEGQNVTLSCEQNLNHDAMYWYRQDPGQGLRLIYYSQIVNDFQKGDIAEGYSVSREKKESFPLTVTSAQKNPTAFYLCASRGQVYEQFFGPGTRLTVL.

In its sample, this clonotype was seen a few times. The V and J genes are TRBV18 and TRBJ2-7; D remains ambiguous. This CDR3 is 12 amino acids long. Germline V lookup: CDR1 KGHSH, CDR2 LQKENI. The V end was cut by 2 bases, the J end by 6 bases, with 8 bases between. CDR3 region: CASSPSPPEQYF. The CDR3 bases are TGTGCCAGCTCACCATCCCCCCCCGAGCAGTACTTC.

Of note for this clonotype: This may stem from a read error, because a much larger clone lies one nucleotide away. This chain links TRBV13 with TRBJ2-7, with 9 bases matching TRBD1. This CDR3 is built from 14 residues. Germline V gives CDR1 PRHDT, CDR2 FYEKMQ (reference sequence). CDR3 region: CAGSLGTGNYEQYF. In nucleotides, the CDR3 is TGTGCCGGCAGCTTAGGGACAGGGAACTACGAGCAGTACTTC.

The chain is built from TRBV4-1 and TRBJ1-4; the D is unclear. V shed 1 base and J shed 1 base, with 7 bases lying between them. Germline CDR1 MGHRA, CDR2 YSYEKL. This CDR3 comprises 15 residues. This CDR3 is CASSQAVGTNEKLFF. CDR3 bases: TGCGCCAGCAGCCAAGCCGTAGGAACTAATGAAAAACTGTTTTTT.

This CDR3 is CATSDLGGSTDTQYF. CDR3 nucleotides: TGTGCCACCAGTGATTTAGGCGGGAGCACAGATACGCAGTATTTT. J is TRBJ2-3 and V is TRBV24-1, with D tentatively TRBD2 (5 bases). Per germline, CDR1 KGHDR and CDR2 SFDVKD. CDR3 length equals 15 residues. Deletions cut 1 base from V and 0 bases from J, with 7 bases between.

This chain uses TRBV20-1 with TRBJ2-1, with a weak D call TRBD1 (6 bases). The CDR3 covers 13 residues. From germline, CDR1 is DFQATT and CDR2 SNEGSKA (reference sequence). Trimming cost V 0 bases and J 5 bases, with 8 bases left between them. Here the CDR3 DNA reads TGCAGTGCTAGAGACAGGGGAGACAATGAGCAGTTCTTC. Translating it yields CSARDRGDNEQFF.

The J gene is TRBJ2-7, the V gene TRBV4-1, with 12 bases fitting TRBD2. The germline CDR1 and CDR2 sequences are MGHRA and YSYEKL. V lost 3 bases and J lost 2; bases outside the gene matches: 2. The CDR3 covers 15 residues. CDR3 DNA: TGCGCCAGCAGCCATACTAGCGGGGGGACCTACGAGCAGTACTTC. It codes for CASSHTSGGTYEQYF.

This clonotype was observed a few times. The DNA for the CDR3 is TGTGCCAGCAGCCCAGGAGGACTAGCGGGCAGCACCGGGGAGCTGTTTTTT. It encodes CASSPGGLAGSTGELFF. This chain connects TRBV7-9 to TRBJ2-2; 11 bases are shared with TRBD2. The CDR3 loop spans 17 amino acids. J was trimmed by 4 bases and V by 5 bases; bases with no gene match: 9. Germline V CDR1 and CDR2: SEHNR, FQNEAQ (reference sequence).

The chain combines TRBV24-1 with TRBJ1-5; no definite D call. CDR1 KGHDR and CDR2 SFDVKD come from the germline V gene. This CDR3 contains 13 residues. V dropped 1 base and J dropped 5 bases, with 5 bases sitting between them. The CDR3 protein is CATSDLWDQPQHF. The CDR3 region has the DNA TGTGCCACCAGTGATTTATGGGATCAGCCCCAGCATTTT.

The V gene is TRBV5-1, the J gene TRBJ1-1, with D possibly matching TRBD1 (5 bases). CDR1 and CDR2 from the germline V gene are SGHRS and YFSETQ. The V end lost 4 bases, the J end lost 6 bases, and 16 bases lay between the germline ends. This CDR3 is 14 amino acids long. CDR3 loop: CASSRRVFGAEAFF. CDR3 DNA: TGCGCCAGCAGCCGCAGGGTTTTTGGCGCTGAAGCTTTCTTT. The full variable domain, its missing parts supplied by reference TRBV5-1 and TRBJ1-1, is KAGVTQTPRYLIKTRGQQVTLSCSPISGHRSVSWYQQTPGQGLQFLFEYFSETQRNKGNFPGRFSGRQFSNSRSEMNVSTLELGDSALYLCASSRRVFGAEAFFGQGTRLTVV.